This is a list of T cell receptor beta chains from one sample in a study of Ad26.COV2.S vaccination and SARS-CoV-2 variants. Clones were sequenced by immunoSEQ multiplex PCR, and TCRdb holds only the in-frame ones, with some missing. The repertoire holds fewer than 500,000 clones, approximately 90% seen once, with 12% in the top ten. Sequencing used peripheral blood, obtained in a trial of Ad26.COV2.S vaccine versus placebo. The receptors derive from a person between 18 and 65 years old who received the Ad26.COV2.S COVID-19 vaccine or a placebo. Both conserved end residues are part of each CDR3. Fields, in order: CDR3 length, V gene, clone size, CDR3 protein. Clone size, where shown, is once, few, many, or a class for clones that have expanded.

length: 15; V: TRBV11-3; size: NA; CDR3: CASSCPGGGEAEAFF
length: 16; V: TRBV11-2; size: NA; CDR3: CASSLDLWDYQSEQYF
length: 19; V: TRBV4-2; size: NA; CDR3: CASSQNTGGTGVSGNTIYF
length: 14; V: TRBV5-5; size: NA; CDR3: CASSLEEGIGELFF
length: 16; V: TRBV29-1; size: NA; CDR3: CSVGLAGLSGANVLTF
length: 14; V: TRBV15; size: NA; CDR3: CATSRERDGESQYF
length: 19; V: TRBV7-2; size: NA; CDR3: CASSSIAGSIPRSYNEQFF
length: 15; V: TRBV19; size: NA; CDR3: CASSIDVWGLYEQYF
length: 14; V: TRBV11-2; size: NA; CDR3: CASSLDPSGSGYTF
length: 15; V: TRBV19; size: NA; CDR3: CASSISLQGNYEQYF
length: 16; V: TRBV19; size: NA; CDR3: CASSSGPPGASYEQYF
length: 13; V: TRBV6-2/TRBV6-3; size: few; CDR3: CASSGQGSYGYTF
length: 17; V: TRBV27; size: NA; CDR3: CASSYVTSGRASYEQYF
length: 15; V: TRBV5-1; size: NA; CDR3: CASSLAIGAQETQYF
length: 12; V: TRBV28; size: once; CDR3: CASTSRDEKLFF
length: 16; V: TRBV7-9; size: NA; CDR3: CASSGRGTTSQETQYF
length: 13; V: TRBV6-5; size: NA; CDR3: CASSPTGGTEAFF
length: 13; V: TRBV6-6; size: NA; CDR3: CASSTLEQTLRVF
length: 17; V: TRBV4-3; size: NA; CDR3: CASSQESGQPLTDTQYF
length: 10; V: TRBV20-1; size: NA; CDR3: CAAGGYEQYF
length: 16; V: TRBV6-4; size: NA; CDR3: CASSGGRTESTDTQYF
length: 17; V: TRBV7-2; size: NA; CDR3: CASSLRPQGQGTEGYTF
length: 15; V: TRBV7-2; size: NA; CDR3: CASSSQGVSNQPQHF
length: 15; V: TRBV13; size: NA; CDR3: CASRWAGGDQETQYF
length: 14; V: TRBV18; size: few; CDR3: CASSPLTRGTEAFF
length: 14; V: TRBV10-3; size: NA; CDR3: CAISGSSGTYGYTF
length: 13; V: TRBV19; size: NA; CDR3: CASSRDRDTEAFF